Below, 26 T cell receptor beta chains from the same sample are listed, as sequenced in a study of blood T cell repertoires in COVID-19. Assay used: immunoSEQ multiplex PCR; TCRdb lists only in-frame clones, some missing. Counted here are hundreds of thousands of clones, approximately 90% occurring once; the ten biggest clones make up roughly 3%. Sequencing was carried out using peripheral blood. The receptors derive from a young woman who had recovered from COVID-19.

The CDR3 protein is CASSTAGGWGTEAFF. As DNA, the CDR3 is TGTGCCAGTAGTACCGCAGGGGGTTGGGGCACTGAAGCTTTCTTT. The V gene is TRBV19, the J gene TRBJ1-1, with TRBD1 identical over 7 bases. V gave up 4 bases and J gave up 4 bases; unmatched junction bases: 9. The CDR3 is 15 residues long. Per the germline V gene, CDR1 is LNHDA and CDR2 is SQIVND (reference sequence). Using reference TRBV19 and TRBJ1-1 for the parts outside the CDR3, the full variable domain is DGGITQSPKYLFRKEGQNVTLSCEQNLNHDAMYWYRQDPGQGLRLIYYSQIVNDFQKGDIAEGYSVSREKKESFPLTVTSAQKNPTAFYLCASSTAGGWGTEAFFGQGTRLTVV.

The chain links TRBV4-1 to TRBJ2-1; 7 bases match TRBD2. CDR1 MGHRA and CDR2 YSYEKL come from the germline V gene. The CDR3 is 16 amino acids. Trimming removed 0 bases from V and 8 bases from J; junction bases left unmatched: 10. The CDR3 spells CASSQERGLSGDEQFF. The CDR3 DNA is TGCGCCAGCAGCCAAGAAAGGGGCCTGAGCGGGGATGAGCAGTTCTTC.

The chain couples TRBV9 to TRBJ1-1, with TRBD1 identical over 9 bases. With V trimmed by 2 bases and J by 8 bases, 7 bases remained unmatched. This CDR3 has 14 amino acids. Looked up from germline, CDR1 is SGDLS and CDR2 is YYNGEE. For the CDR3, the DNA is TGTGCCAGCAGCGTGGGACAGGGAAATCGCGAAGCTTTCTTT. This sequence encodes CASSVGQGNREAFF.

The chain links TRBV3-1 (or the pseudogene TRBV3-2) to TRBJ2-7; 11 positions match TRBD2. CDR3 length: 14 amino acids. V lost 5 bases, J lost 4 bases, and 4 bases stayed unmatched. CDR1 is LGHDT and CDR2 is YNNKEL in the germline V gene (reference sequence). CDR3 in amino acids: CASSGTSGGYEQYV. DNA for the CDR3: TGTGCCAGCAGCGGGACTAGCGGAGGTTACGAGCAGTACGTC.

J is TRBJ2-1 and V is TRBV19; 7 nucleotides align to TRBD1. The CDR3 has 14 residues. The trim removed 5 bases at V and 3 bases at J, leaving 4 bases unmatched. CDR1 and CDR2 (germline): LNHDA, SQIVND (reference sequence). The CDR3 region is CASSVQGFYNEQFF. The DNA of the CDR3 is TGTGCCAGTAGTGTACAGGGGTTCTACAATGAGCAGTTCTTC.

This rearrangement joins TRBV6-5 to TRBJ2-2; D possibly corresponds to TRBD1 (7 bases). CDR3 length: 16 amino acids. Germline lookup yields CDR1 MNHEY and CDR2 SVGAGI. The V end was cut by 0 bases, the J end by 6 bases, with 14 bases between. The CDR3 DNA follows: TGTGCCAGCAGTTACTCCCCCAGGGGGGCTGCCGGGGAGCTGTTTTTT. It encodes CASSYSPRGAAGELFF.

The CDR3 coding sequence is TGTGCCAGCAGTCGCTCTCGCGGCCAGGGAATGAACACTGAAGCTTTCTTT. Translated: CASSRSRGQGMNTEAFF. V is TRBV6-2 or TRBV6-3 and J is TRBJ1-1; maybe TRBD1 (5 bases). CDR1 and CDR2 from the germline V gene are MNHEY and SVGEGT. V gave up 5 bases and J gave up 0 bases, with 19 bases separating them. There are 17 residues in the CDR3.

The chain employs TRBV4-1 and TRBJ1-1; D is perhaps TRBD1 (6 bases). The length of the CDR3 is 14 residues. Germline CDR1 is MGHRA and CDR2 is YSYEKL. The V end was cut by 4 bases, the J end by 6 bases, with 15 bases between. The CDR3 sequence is CASSLIPGASEAFF. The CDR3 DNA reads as TGCGCCAGCAGCCTAATACCAGGGGCCTCTGAAGCTTTCTTT.

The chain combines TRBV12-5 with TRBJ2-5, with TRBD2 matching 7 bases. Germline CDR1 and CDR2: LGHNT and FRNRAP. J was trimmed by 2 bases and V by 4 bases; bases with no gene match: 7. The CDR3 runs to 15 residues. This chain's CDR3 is CASGWEGGTQETQYF. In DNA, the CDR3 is TGTGCTAGTGGTTGGGAGGGAGGGACTCAAGAGACCCAGTACTTC.

This chain's CDR3 is CASSLRDPRGGELFF. In nucleotides, the CDR3 is TGTGCCAGCAGTTTACGGGACCCCAGGGGCGGGGAGCTGTTTTTT. The chain combines TRBV27 with TRBJ2-2; weak D call: TRBD1 (6 bases). The V and J ends lost 2 bases and 7 bases respectively, with 14 bases between them. The CDR3 contains 15 residues. Germline V gives CDR1 MNHEY, CDR2 SMNVEV (reference sequence).

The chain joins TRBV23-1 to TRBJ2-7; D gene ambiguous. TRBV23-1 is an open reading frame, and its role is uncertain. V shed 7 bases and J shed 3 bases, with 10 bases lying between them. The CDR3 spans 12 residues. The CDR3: CASTTTVYEQYV. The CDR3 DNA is TGCGCCAGCACCACCACAGTCTACGAGCAGTACGTC.

The DNA for the CDR3 is TGTGCCAGCAGGGGGAGAGGCGCAGATACGCAGTATTTT. This gives the protein CASRGRGADTQYF. The chain has TRBV6-5 and TRBJ2-3; a possible D gene is TRBD2 (5 bases). This CDR3 comprises 13 residues. V lost 6 bases to trimming and J lost 4 bases, with 11 bases between them. Germline assignment: CDR1 MNHEY and CDR2 SVGAGI.

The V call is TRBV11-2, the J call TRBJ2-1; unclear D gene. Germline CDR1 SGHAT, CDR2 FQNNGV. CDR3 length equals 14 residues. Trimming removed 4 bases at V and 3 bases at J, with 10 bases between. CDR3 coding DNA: TGTGCCAGCAGCTATGGCGGTTACTACAATGAGCAGTTCTTC. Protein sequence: CASSYGGYYNEQFF.

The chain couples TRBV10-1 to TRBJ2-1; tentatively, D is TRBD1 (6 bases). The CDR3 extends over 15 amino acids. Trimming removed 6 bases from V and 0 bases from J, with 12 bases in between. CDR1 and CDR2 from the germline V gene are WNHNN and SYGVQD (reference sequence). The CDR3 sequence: CASSLTGGSYNEQFF. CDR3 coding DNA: TGCGCCAGCAGCTTGACAGGCGGCTCCTACAATGAGCAGTTCTTC.

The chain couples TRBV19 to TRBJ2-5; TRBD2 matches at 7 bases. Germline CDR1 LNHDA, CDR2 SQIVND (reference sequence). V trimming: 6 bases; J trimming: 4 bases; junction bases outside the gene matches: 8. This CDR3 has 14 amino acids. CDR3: CASSEGGSGETQYF. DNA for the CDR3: TGTGCCAGTAGCGAGGGCGGGAGCGGAGAGACCCAGTACTTC.

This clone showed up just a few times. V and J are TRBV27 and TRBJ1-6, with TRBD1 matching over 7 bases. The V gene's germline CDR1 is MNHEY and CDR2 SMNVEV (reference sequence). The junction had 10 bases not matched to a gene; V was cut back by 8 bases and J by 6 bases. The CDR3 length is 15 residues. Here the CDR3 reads CASRTSDRVNSPLHF. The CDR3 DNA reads TGTGCCAGCCGAACCTCCGACAGGGTTAATTCACCCCTCCACTTT.

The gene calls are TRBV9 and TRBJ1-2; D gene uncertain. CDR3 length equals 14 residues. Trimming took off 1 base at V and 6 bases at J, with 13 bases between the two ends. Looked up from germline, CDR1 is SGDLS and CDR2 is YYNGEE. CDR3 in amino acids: CASSVTRRADGYTF. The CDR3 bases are TGTGCCAGCAGCGTAACTAGGCGGGCGGATGGCTACACCTTC.

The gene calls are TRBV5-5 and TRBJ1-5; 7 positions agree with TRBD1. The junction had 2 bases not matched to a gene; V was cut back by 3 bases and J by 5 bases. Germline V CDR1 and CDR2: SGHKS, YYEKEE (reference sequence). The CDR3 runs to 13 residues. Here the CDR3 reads CASSWDRHQPQHF. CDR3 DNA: TGTGCCAGCAGCTGGGACAGACATCAGCCCCAGCATTTT. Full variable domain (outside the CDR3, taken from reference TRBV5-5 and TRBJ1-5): DAGVTQSPTHLIKTRGQQVTLRCSPISGHKSVSWYQQVLGQGPQFIFQYYEKEERGRGNFPDRFSARQFPNYSSELNVNALLLGDSALYLCASSWDRHQPQHFGDGTRLSIL.

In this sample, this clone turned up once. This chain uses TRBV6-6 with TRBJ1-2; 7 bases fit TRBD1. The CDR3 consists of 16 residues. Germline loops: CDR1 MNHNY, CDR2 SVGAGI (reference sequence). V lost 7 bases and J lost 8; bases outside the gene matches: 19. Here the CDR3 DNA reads TGTGCCAGCACTTATAGAGATGGGACAGTAAGTAGAGGCTACACCTTC. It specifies CASTYRDGTVSRGYTF.

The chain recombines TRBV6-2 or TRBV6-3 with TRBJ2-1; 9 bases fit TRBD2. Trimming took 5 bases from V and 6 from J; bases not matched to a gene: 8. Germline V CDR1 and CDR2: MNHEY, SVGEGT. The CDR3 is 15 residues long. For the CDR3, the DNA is TGTGCCAGCAGTCGCCCACCGGGACTAGCCAATGAGCAGTTCTTC. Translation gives CASSRPPGLANEQFF.

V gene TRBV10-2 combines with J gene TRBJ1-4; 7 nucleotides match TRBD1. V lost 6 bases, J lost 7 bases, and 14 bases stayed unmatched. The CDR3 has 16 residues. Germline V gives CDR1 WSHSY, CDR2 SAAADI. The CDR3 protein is CASRAADGTVPEKLFF. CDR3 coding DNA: TGCGCCAGCAGGGCCGCCGACGGGACAGTGCCTGAAAAACTGTTTTTT.

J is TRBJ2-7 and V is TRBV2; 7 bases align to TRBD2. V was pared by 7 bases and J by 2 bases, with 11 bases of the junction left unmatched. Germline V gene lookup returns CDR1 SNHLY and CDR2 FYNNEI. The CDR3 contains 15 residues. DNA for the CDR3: TGTGCCAGCATCCTAAAGCGGGGACCCACCTACGAGCAGTACGTC. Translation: CASILKRGPTYEQYV.

In DNA form, the CDR3 reads TGCGCCAGCAGCTCCCGGACAGGCGCGGTCTCTGGAAACACCATATATTTT. Its protein is CASSSRTGAVSGNTIYF. The rearrangement joins TRBV5-1 to TRBJ1-3; 7 bases are a match to TRBD1. Looked up from germline, CDR1 is SGHRS and CDR2 is YFSETQ. The CDR3 totals 17 residues. Losses at the gene ends were 3 bases for V and 0 bases for J; bases not matched to a gene: 9.

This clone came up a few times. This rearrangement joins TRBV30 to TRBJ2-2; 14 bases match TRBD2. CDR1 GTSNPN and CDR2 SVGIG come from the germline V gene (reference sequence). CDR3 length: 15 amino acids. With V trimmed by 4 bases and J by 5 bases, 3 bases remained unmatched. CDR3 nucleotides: TGTGCCTGGAAAGGGACTAGCGGGAGAACCGGGGAGCTGTTTTTT. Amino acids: CAWKGTSGRTGELFF.

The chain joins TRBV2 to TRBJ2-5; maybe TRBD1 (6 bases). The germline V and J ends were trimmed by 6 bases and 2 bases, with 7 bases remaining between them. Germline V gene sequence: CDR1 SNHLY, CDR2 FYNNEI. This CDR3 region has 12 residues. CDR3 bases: TGTGCCAGCAGAGGACAGCAAGAGACCCAGTACTTC. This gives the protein CASRGQQETQYF.

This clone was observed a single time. CDR3 coding DNA: TGTGCCAGCAGTCTCCCGGGGGAGACCCAGTACTTC. As protein: CASSLPGETQYF. The chain combines TRBV5-5 with TRBJ2-5, with D possibly TRBD2 on 5 matching bases. Looked up from germline, CDR1 is SGHKS and CDR2 is YYEKEE (reference sequence). Trimming took off 5 bases at V and 5 bases at J, with 10 bases between the two ends. This CDR3 has 12 residues.